Presented here are 29 T cell receptor beta chains from one specimen sequenced in a study of T cells after somatic rescue of genetic block. Assay used: immunoSEQ multiplex PCR; TCRdb lists only in-frame clones, some missing. In the table there are roughly 120,000 clones, 80% to 95% of which are singletons. Specimen: peripheral blood mononuclear cells (PBMCs). Every receptor here comes from a young woman.

The chain couples TRBV19 to TRBJ1-1; D ambiguous. The CDR3 loop spans 15 amino acids. Trimming removed 3 bases at V and 2 bases at J, with 13 bases between. CDR1 and CDR2 from the germline V gene are LNHDA and SQIVND (reference sequence). The DNA for the CDR3 is TGTGCCAGTAGTATTGGAGGAGCGCCCAACACTGAAGCTTTCTTT. Translated, it gives CASSIGGAPNTEAFF.

The CDR3 region has the DNA TGTGCCAGCTCATGGGGGCAGGACTACGAGCAGTACTTC. This gives the protein CASSWGQDYEQYF. The chain combines TRBV18 with TRBJ2-7; perhaps TRBD1 as D (6 bases). The CDR3 is 13 residues long. The germline V gene encodes CDR1 KGHSH and CDR2 LQKENI. Trimming cost V 5 bases and J 3 bases, with 11 bases left between them.

The CDR3 region has the DNA TGCGCCAGCAGCATATCGGGACAGATGAACACTGAAGCTTTCTTT. Translated: CASSISGQMNTEAFF. This chain uses TRBV5-1 with TRBJ1-1; 7 bases line up with TRBD1. Per the germline V gene, CDR1 is SGHRS and CDR2 is YFSETQ. CDR3 length: 15 amino acids. Germline trimming cut 4 bases from V and 0 bases from J; bases unmatched to any gene: 6.

The CDR3 protein is CASSVLGDLNEQFF. In nucleotides, the CDR3 is TGTGCCAGCAGCGTATTGGGGGATCTCAATGAGCAGTTCTTC. This chain joins TRBV9 and TRBJ2-1; either TRBD1 or TRBD2 may fit D (5 bases each). The CDR3 is 14 amino acids. The germline V and J ends were trimmed by 1 base and 6 bases, with 11 bases remaining between them. The V gene's germline CDR1 is SGDLS and CDR2 YYNGEE.

The chain recombines TRBV19 with TRBJ1-1; 7 nucleotides align to TRBD1. This CDR3 is built from 16 residues. Per the germline V gene, CDR1 is LNHDA and CDR2 is SQIVND (reference sequence). With 3 bases clipped from V and 1 base from J, the junction kept 8 bases outside the gene matches. CDR3 residues: CASSMARGTKNTEAFF. In DNA form, the CDR3 reads TGTGCCAGTAGTATGGCCAGGGGGACCAAGAACACTGAAGCTTTCTTT.

J is TRBJ2-1 and V is TRBV29-1; no clear D gene. V shed 1 base and J shed 4 bases, with 8 bases lying between them. The CDR3 covers 13 residues. Per the germline V gene, CDR1 is SQVTM and CDR2 is ANQGSEA. This CDR3 is CSVEVAVYNEQFF. CDR3 DNA: TGCAGCGTTGAAGTTGCGGTATACAATGAGCAGTTCTTC.

The chain carries TRBV9 and TRBJ2-1; D not resolved. Trimming left V 3 bases short and J 7 bases short, with 11 bases between. Germline assignment: CDR1 SGDLS and CDR2 YYNGEE. CDR3 length: 13 residues. CDR3 residues: CASSADHSNEQFF. CDR3 sequence (DNA): TGTGCCAGCAGCGCCGACCACTCGAATGAGCAGTTCTTC.

The chain uses TRBV10-1 and TRBJ1-2; no clear D gene. V gave up 7 bases and J gave up 5 bases, with 17 bases separating them. CDR1 and CDR2 from the germline V gene are WNHNN and SYGVQD (reference sequence). This CDR3 contains 14 residues. The DNA of the CDR3 is TGCGCCAGCATTCACCCCAGGACTGTTTATGGCTACACCTTC. Residues: CASIHPRTVYGYTF.

J is TRBJ2-3 and V is TRBV5-1; tentatively, D is TRBD1 or TRBD2 (6 bases each). CDR1 SGHRS and CDR2 YFSETQ come from the germline V gene. The CDR3 is 17 residues long. The V end lost 3 bases, the J end lost 6 bases, and 23 bases lay between the germline ends. The CDR3 bases are TGCGCCAGCAGCTGGCCCAAAAGGACGGGGGCCGTGGATACGCAGTATTTT. It yields the protein CASSWPKRTGAVDTQYF.

This chain links TRBV2 with TRBJ1-6; D might be TRBD1 (6 bases). The CDR3 sequence is 12 residues long. Trimming removed 6 bases at V and 14 bases at J, with 14 bases between. CDR1 SNHLY and CDR2 FYNNEI come from the germline V gene. The CDR3 here is CASRELGTTLHF. CDR3 coding DNA: TGTGCCAGCAGGGAGCTGGGGACAACCCTCCACTTT.

The chain links TRBV2 to TRBJ2-7; 7 nucleotides agree with TRBD1. The CDR3 covers 17 residues. The germline CDR1 and CDR2 sequences are SNHLY and FYNNEI. Unmatched junction bases numbered 12, after V lost 3 bases and J lost 1 base. In nucleotides, the CDR3 is TGTGCCAGCAGTGAGAGGGGCCCCAGGACAGGATCCTACGAGCAGTACTTC. It codes for CASSERGPRTGSYEQYF.

The rearrangement uses TRBV4-1 and TRBJ1-1; the D is unclear. The germline CDR1 and CDR2 sequences are MGHRA and YSYEKL. Trimming removed 5 bases from V and 1 base from J, with 11 bases in between. This CDR3 has 14 amino acids. The CDR3: CASSKTDGNTEAFF. The CDR3 coding sequence is TGCGCCAGCAGCAAGACCGATGGGAACACTGAAGCTTTCTTT.

This sequence joins TRBV11-2 and TRBJ1-6, with D hard to call. The CDR3 runs 16 residues. V shed 1 base and J shed 3 bases, with 10 bases lying between them. The germline V gene has CDR1 SGHAT and CDR2 FQNNGV. The CDR3: CASSLGWARYNSPLHF. DNA for the CDR3: TGTGCCAGCAGCTTAGGTTGGGCCCGCTATAATTCACCCCTCCACTTT.

The V and J genes are TRBV19 and TRBJ1-1; D may be TRBD1 (5 bases). The germline V gene encodes CDR1 LNHDA and CDR2 SQIVND (reference sequence). The CDR3 has 16 amino acids. The V and J ends lost 6 bases and 4 bases respectively, with 21 bases between them. The CDR3 reads CASRSGLGVPRTEAFF. In nucleotides, the CDR3 is TGTGCCAGTAGATCCGGTTTGGGGGTTCCGCGCACTGAAGCTTTCTTT. The entire variable domain, with the rest obtained from reference TRBV19 and TRBJ1-1, is as follows: DGGITQSPKYLFRKEGQNVTLSCEQNLNHDAMYWYRQDPGQGLRLIYYSQIVNDFQKGDIAEGYSVSREKKESFPLTVTSAQKNPTAFYLCASRSGLGVPRTEAFFGQGTRLTVV.

The genes are TRBV2 and TRBJ2-2; D tentatively fits TRBD1 or TRBD2 (6 bases each). Deletions cut 7 bases from V and 4 bases from J, with 19 bases between. Germline lookup yields CDR1 SNHLY and CDR2 FYNNEI. CDR3 length: 16 amino acids. This CDR3 is CASTWGKGGGTGELFF. In DNA, the CDR3 is TGTGCCAGCACCTGGGGGAAAGGGGGAGGCACCGGGGAGCTGTTTTTT.

The J gene is TRBJ1-1, the V gene TRBV7-9; a weak D match, TRBD1 (6 bases). V dropped 0 bases and J dropped 8 bases, with 10 bases sitting between them. The germline CDR1 and CDR2 sequences are SEHNR and FQNEAQ (reference sequence). The CDR3 runs to 13 residues. The CDR3, as DNA: TGTGCCAGCAGCTTAGCCCCCGGGACAGAAGCTTTCTTT. It specifies CASSLAPGTEAFF.

The V call is TRBV15, the J call TRBJ2-7; TRBD1 agrees at 12 bases. Germline CDR1 reads LNHNV; CDR2 reads YYDKDF (reference sequence). The CDR3 runs to 15 residues. Trimming took 6 bases from V and 3 from J; bases not matched to a gene: 6. The DNA for the CDR3 is TGTGCCACCAGACAGGGACAGGGGGCAGACTACGAGCAGTACTTC. It translates to CATRQGQGADYEQYF.

The chain employs TRBV27 and TRBJ1-1; TRBD1 matches at 8 bases. The germline V gene has CDR1 MNHEY and CDR2 SMNVEV (reference sequence). This CDR3 is 14 amino acids long. V was pared by 7 bases and J by 1 base, with 5 bases of the junction left unmatched. CDR3 nucleotides: TGTGCCAGCACCCCGACAGGGGCGAACACTGAAGCTTTCTTT. Protein product: CASTPTGANTEAFF.

This chain connects TRBV30 to TRBJ1-2; no reliable D call. The CDR3 has 14 residues. Per germline, CDR1 GTSNPN and CDR2 SVGIG (reference sequence). Between the trimmed V and J ends, which lost 0 bases and 7 bases, there was a span of 15 bases. The CDR3 loop reads CAWSVNLGAGGYTF. DNA of the CDR3: TGTGCCTGGAGTGTAAATCTGGGCGCGGGTGGCTACACCTTC.

This chain uses TRBV15 with TRBJ2-7; D unclear. The CDR3 has 12 residues. The germline CDR1 and CDR2 sequences are LNHNV and YYDKDF (reference sequence). V was pared by 1 base and J by 4 bases, with 5 bases between. The CDR3 DNA follows: TGTGCCACCAGCAGAGTCGGATACGAGCAGTACTTC. Translated, it gives CATSRVGYEQYF.

Here the CDR3 DNA reads TGTGCCAGCAGCCTAAGATCGGTGACAGATACGCAGTATTTT. Translating it yields CASSLRSVTDTQYF. The rearrangement joins TRBV7-9 to TRBJ2-3; D is ambiguous. Germline CDR1 reads SEHNR; CDR2 reads FQNEAQ (reference sequence). Trimming took off 5 bases at V and 3 bases at J, with 12 bases between the two ends. CDR3 length: 14 amino acids.

In this sample, this clone turned up a few times. The rearrangement links TRBV9 to TRBJ1-1; D may be TRBD1 (6 bases). The CDR3 has 12 residues. Germline V gives CDR1 SGDLS, CDR2 YYNGEE. Trimming left V 3 bases short and J 5 bases short, with 8 bases between. Here the CDR3 DNA reads TGTGCCAGCAGCGCACAGGGAACTGAAGCTTTCTTT. This sequence encodes CASSAQGTEAFF.

This clone was detected once. The chain carries TRBV18 and TRBJ2-2, with 8 bases aligning to TRBD1. Germline V gene lookup returns CDR1 KGHSH and CDR2 LQKENI. V lost 2 bases, J lost 3 bases, and 5 bases stayed unmatched. The CDR3 extends over 16 amino acids. CDR3 nucleotides: TGTGCCAGCTCACCAAGGACAGGGATGGACACCGGGGAGCTGTTTTTT. It specifies CASSPRTGMDTGELFF.

This clone appeared once. The J gene is TRBJ2-1, the V gene TRBV9; 9 bases are a match to TRBD2. This CDR3 is built from 17 residues. Unmatched junction bases numbered 12, after V lost 0 bases and J lost 8 bases. Germline CDR1 is SGDLS and CDR2 is YYNGEE. The CDR3 sequence: CASSVEGSGGLGHEQFF. CDR3 sequence (DNA): TGTGCCAGCAGCGTAGAGGGAAGCGGGGGGTTGGGTCATGAGCAGTTCTTC. The full variable domain, in which reference TRBV9 and TRBJ2-1 provide the parts outside the CDR3, is DSGVTQTPKHLITATGQRVTLRCSPRSGDLSVYWYQQSLDQGLQFLIQYYNGEERAKGNILERFSAQQFPDLHSELNLSSLELGDSALYFCASSVEGSGGLGHEQFFGPGTRLTVL.

V is TRBV18 and J is TRBJ2-1, with 7 bases aligning to TRBD1. The V segment lost 2 bases and the J segment 5 bases; nucleotides outside the gene matches: 6. This CDR3 has 15 amino acids. Germline values: CDR1 KGHSH, CDR2 LQKENI. CDR3 region: CASSPGQGVHNEQFF. In nucleotides, the CDR3 is TGTGCCAGCTCACCAGGGCAGGGGGTCCACAATGAGCAGTTCTTC.

V is TRBV7-9 and J is TRBJ2-7; a weak D match, TRBD1 (6 bases). V was pared by 4 bases and J by 2 bases, with 12 bases between. Germline-derived CDR1 and CDR2 are SEHNR and FQNEAQ (reference sequence). The CDR3 loop spans 14 amino acids. The chain's CDR3 is CASSSRTVPYEQYF. For the CDR3, the DNA is TGTGCCAGCAGCTCTCGGACAGTTCCCTACGAGCAGTACTTC.

The V and J genes are TRBV11-1 and TRBJ2-3, with D unresolved. Germline-derived CDR1 and CDR2 are SGHAT and FQDESV (reference sequence). The V end lost 3 bases, the J end lost 2 bases, and 9 bases lay between the germline ends. The CDR3 extends over 14 amino acids. The CDR3 protein is CASSLERPTDTQYF. The DNA for the CDR3 is TGTGCCAGCAGCTTGGAACGACCCACAGATACGCAGTATTTT.

This clone was seen a single time. The CDR3 nucleotides read TGTGCCAGCAGCTTAACTGGAGATACGCAGTATTTT. Translated, it gives CASSLTGDTQYF. This chain connects TRBV13 to TRBJ2-3; D unresolved. The germline gives CDR1 PRHDT, CDR2 FYEKMQ (reference sequence). V shed 2 bases and J shed 5 bases, with 5 bases lying between them. CDR3 length: 12 amino acids.

The CDR3 here is CASSAGTSGDTDTQYF. Written as DNA, the CDR3 is TGTGCCAGCAGCGCTGGGACTAGCGGGGACACAGATACGCAGTATTTT. The genes are TRBV5-8 and TRBJ2-3; 13 positions match TRBD2. The germline CDR1 and CDR2 sequences are SGHTS and YDEGEE. V gave up 4 bases and J gave up 2 bases; unmatched junction bases: 4. There are 16 residues in the CDR3.